Below, 23 T cell receptor beta chains from the same sample are listed, as sequenced in a study of T cell responses to AZD1222 COVID-19 vaccine. TCRdb keeps only in-frame clones here, not all; method: immunoSEQ multiplex PCR. The top ten clones hold about 5.9% of a sample with 150,000 to 200,000 clones, about 92% of them seen once. Sequenced here: peripheral blood, sampled 28 days after the second AZD1222 dose. Source of these receptors: an adult who received the AZD1222 COVID-19 vaccine.

The rearrangement joins TRBV30 to TRBJ2-6; D is perhaps TRBD1 (6 bases). The germline CDR1 and CDR2 sequences are GTSNPN and SVGIG (reference sequence). The CDR3 runs to 15 residues. Trimming cost V 1 base and J 2 bases, with 9 bases left between them. CDR3 bases: TGTGCCTGGAGTGGCAAGGGGGCTGGGGCCAACGTCCTGACTTTC. Amino acid sequence: CAWSGKGAGANVLTF.

The V call is TRBV27, the J call TRBJ2-7; 8 bases map to TRBD2. V lost 8 bases to trimming and J lost 3 bases; unmatched junction nucleotides: 9. Germline CDR1 MNHEY, CDR2 SMNVEV (reference sequence). The CDR3 length is 14 residues. CDR3 residues: CASRKPGLGYEQYF. The CDR3 nucleotides are TGTGCCAGCCGAAAGCCGGGACTAGGCTACGAGCAGTACTTC.

This clone was observed a few times. This chain joins TRBV6-2 or TRBV6-3 and TRBJ2-6; 7 bases fit TRBD1. Germline CDR1 reads MNHEY; CDR2 reads SVGEGT. The V gene end was trimmed by 2 bases and the J gene end by 1 base; junction bases not matched to a gene: 8. The CDR3 covers 18 residues. This CDR3 reads CASSYGRGSRSGANVLTF. Written as DNA, the CDR3 is TGTGCCAGCAGTTACGGCAGGGGGTCCCGATCTGGGGCCAACGTCCTGACTTTC.

This rearrangement joins TRBV28 to TRBJ1-2, with 9 nucleotides matching TRBD1. V gave up 6 bases and J gave up 8 bases; unmatched junction bases: 10. This CDR3 contains 14 residues. From germline, CDR1 is MDHEN and CDR2 SYDVKM. The CDR3 spells CASSPGGTGTGYTF. The CDR3 bases are TGTGCCAGCAGCCCCGGCGGGACAGGGACGGGCTACACCTTC.

The CDR3 protein is CASSLSRAGSQLSGNTIYF. In DNA, the CDR3 is TGTGCCAGCAGTTTATCGAGAGCTGGCAGTCAGCTCTCTGGAAACACCATATATTTT. The J gene is TRBJ1-3, the V gene TRBV27; D gene ambiguous. Germline V gene data show CDR1 as MNHEY and CDR2 as SMNVEV (reference sequence). Trimming took 0 bases from V and 0 from J, leaving 18 bases between them. This CDR3 is built from 19 residues.

This clone was observed a single time. The V and J genes are TRBV5-1 and TRBJ2-2, with 8 bases identical to TRBD1. Germline values: CDR1 SGHRS, CDR2 YFSETQ. V trimming: 8 bases; J trimming: 7 bases; junction bases outside the gene matches: 13. CDR3 size: 15 residues. The DNA for the CDR3 is TGCGCCAGTACGACCGCCCAGGGGGCGGGCGGGGAGCTGTTTTTT. Translated, it gives CASTTAQGAGGELFF. Full variable domain (remainder filled in from reference TRBV5-1 and TRBJ2-2): KAGVTQTPRYLIKTRGQQVTLSCSPISGHRSVSWYQQTPGQGLQFLFEYFSETQRNKGNFPGRFSGRQFSNSRSEMNVSTLELGDSALYLCASTTAQGAGGELFFGEGSRLTVL.

The chain uses TRBV2 and TRBJ2-3, with 8 bases fitting TRBD2. V was clipped by 4 bases and J by 10 bases; unmatched bases: 7. Germline values: CDR1 SNHLY, CDR2 FYNNEI. The length of the CDR3 is 13 residues. CDR3 nucleotides: TGTGCCAGCAGTGCTACAAGGGGACTAGCGCAGTATTTT. Residues: CASSATRGLAQYF.

This clone was detected only once. V gene TRBV6-5 combines with J gene TRBJ1-2; D not certain. Between the trimmed V and J ends, which lost 6 bases and 8 bases, there was a span of 16 bases. Germline V gene lookup returns CDR1 MNHEY and CDR2 SVGAGI. The CDR3 has 13 residues. The CDR3 loop is CASSPWAQGGYTF. Written as DNA, the CDR3 is TGTGCCAGCAGCCCGTGGGCTCAAGGAGGCTACACCTTC.

The chain is built from TRBV28 and TRBJ2-1, with 9 bases fitting TRBD1. V shed 4 bases, J shed 6 bases, and the junction held 7 bases outside the gene matches. In germline, CDR1 is MDHEN, CDR2 SYDVKM. CDR3 length: 15 residues. The CDR3, as DNA: TGTGCCAGCAGTTCCACAGGGGGCCGATTCAATGAGCAGTTCTTC. Translating it yields CASSSTGGRFNEQFF. Full variable domain (outside the CDR3, taken from reference TRBV28 and TRBJ2-1): DVKVTQSSRYLVKRTGEKVFLECVQDMDHENMFWYRQDPGLGLRLIYFSYDVKMKEKGDIPEGYSVSREKKERFSLILESASTNQTSMYLCASSSTGGRFNEQFFGPGTRLTVL.

V and J are TRBV28 and TRBJ2-7, with D maybe TRBD1 (5 bases). There are 13 residues in the CDR3. Trimming removed 6 bases from V and 0 bases from J, with 9 bases in between. Germline-derived CDR1 and CDR2 are MDHEN and SYDVKM. Here the CDR3 reads CASSLTVSYEQYF. The CDR3 nucleotides are TGTGCCAGCAGCCTGACAGTCTCCTACGAGCAGTACTTC.

The chain employs TRBV11-2 and TRBJ1-1; D unresolved. Germline assignment: CDR1 SGHAT and CDR2 FQNNGV. Trimming left V 0 bases short and J 4 bases short, with 3 bases between. The length of the CDR3 is 12 residues. In DNA, the CDR3 is TGTGCCAGCAGCTTAGATCGCACTGAAGCTTTCTTT. It yields the protein CASSLDRTEAFF.

The V and J genes are TRBV3-1 (or the pseudogene TRBV3-2) and TRBJ2-5, with 12 bases that match TRBD2. Germline assignment: CDR1 LGHDT and CDR2 YNNKEL (reference sequence). This CDR3 spans 18 amino acids. The V segment lost 3 bases and the J segment 1 base; nucleotides outside the gene matches: 9. CDR3 loop: CASSQSILAGGLQETQYF. As DNA, the CDR3 is TGTGCCAGCAGCCAGAGTATACTAGCGGGGGGCCTCCAAGAGACCCAGTACTTC.

The V call is TRBV6-1, the J call TRBJ1-5; 8 nucleotides agree with TRBD1. V trimming: 7 bases; J trimming: 5 bases; junction bases outside the gene matches: 16. From germline, CDR1 is MNHNS and CDR2 SASEGT. This CDR3 spans 17 amino acids. CDR3 loop: CASTVALGQGGDQPQHF. CDR3 in DNA: TGTGCCAGCACTGTAGCGCTTGGACAGGGTGGGGATCAGCCCCAGCATTTT.

This rearrangement joins TRBV7-2 to TRBJ1-2; possibly TRBD1 for D (6 bases). V lost 5 bases and J lost 8, with 18 bases in between. Looked up from germline, CDR1 is SGHTA and CDR2 is FQGNSA. The CDR3 has 14 residues. The CDR3 nucleotides are TGTGCCAGCAGCCCTCTCAGGGGCGGGTGGGGCTACACCTTC. This codes for CASSPLRGGWGYTF.

This clone was seen only a few times. This chain connects TRBV12-3 or TRBV12-4 to TRBJ1-6; possibly TRBD1 for D (5 bases). V lost 2 bases to trimming and J lost 9 bases, with 5 bases between them. This CDR3 is built from 12 residues. The chain's CDR3 is CASSLQGSPLHF. Written as DNA, the CDR3 is TGTGCCAGCAGTTTACAGGGTTCACCCCTCCACTTT.

The CDR3, as DNA: TGCAGTGCTAGTGGAACCCTAGCGGGGGGAGTGAGAAACATTCAGTACTTC. Its translation is CSASGTLAGGVRNIQYF. The chain couples TRBV20-1 to TRBJ2-4; 11 nucleotides line up with TRBD2. The CDR3 spans 17 residues. The germline V gene encodes CDR1 DFQATT and CDR2 SNEGSKA (reference sequence). Trimming at V came to 3 bases and at J to 6 bases, leaving 13 bases not matched to a gene.

The sample holds one count of this clone. The chain recombines TRBV5-5 with TRBJ1-2; tentative D call: TRBD1 (5 bases). V shed 4 bases and J shed 8 bases, with 18 bases lying between them. Per the germline V gene, CDR1 is SGHKS and CDR2 is YYEKEE (reference sequence). This CDR3 has 14 amino acids. The CDR3, as DNA: TGTGCCAGCAGCGGGTGGGACGGGTTAGGAGGCTACACCTTC. It codes for CASSGWDGLGGYTF.

The chain is built from TRBV18 and TRBJ2-1; D assignment may be TRBD1 or TRBD2 (6 bases each). The V gene lost 3 bases and the J gene lost 3 bases, with 15 bases spanning the gap. The CDR3 totals 16 residues. CDR1 is KGHSH and CDR2 is LQKENI in the germline V gene. The CDR3 DNA sequence: TGTGCCAGCTCACCGCAGGAGGGGGTGGTCTACAATGAGCAGTTCTTC. This codes for CASSPQEGVVYNEQFF.

V gene TRBV2 combines with J gene TRBJ1-5; 11 nucleotides match TRBD1. Per the germline V gene, CDR1 is SNHLY and CDR2 is FYNNEI. V gave up 6 bases and J gave up 1 base; unmatched junction bases: 2. The CDR3 spans 15 residues. CDR3 DNA sequence: TGTGCCAGCAGCGGGACAGGGGGGAGCAATCAGCCCCAGCATTTT. Its translation: CASSGTGGSNQPQHF. The full variable domain, its missing parts supplied by reference TRBV2 and TRBJ1-5, is EPEVTQTPSHQVTQMGQEVILRCVPISNHLYFYWYRQILGQKVEFLVSFYNNEISEKSEIFDDQFSVERPDGSNFTLKIRSTKLEDSAMYFCASSGTGGSNQPQHFGDGTRLSIL.

This chain uses TRBV7-2 with TRBJ2-5, with a weak D call TRBD1 (6 bases). Per the germline V gene, CDR1 is SGHTA and CDR2 is FQGNSA. Trimming took off 0 bases at V and 4 bases at J, with 6 bases between the two ends. This CDR3 contains 13 residues. CDR3 sequence: CASSLAQGETQYF. The CDR3 DNA sequence: TGTGCCAGCAGCTTAGCACAGGGAGAGACCCAGTACTTC.

This clone was observed once. The rearrangement links TRBV5-5 to TRBJ1-2; 7 nucleotides line up with TRBD1. CDR3 length equals 16 residues. From germline, CDR1 is SGHKS and CDR2 YYEKEE (reference sequence). V trimming: 4 bases; J trimming: 8 bases; junction bases outside the gene matches: 17. CDR3 region: CASSRNRGPQGRGYTF. For the CDR3, the DNA is TGTGCCAGCAGCCGAAACAGGGGACCCCAGGGCCGGGGCTACACCTTC.

This rearrangement joins TRBV7-2 to TRBJ1-5; D is undetermined. Trimming left V 2 bases short and J 0 bases short, with 5 bases between. The CDR3 length is 14 residues. The germline V gene encodes CDR1 SGHTA and CDR2 FQGNSA. The CDR3, as DNA: TGTGCCAGCAGCTTACAGGATAGCAATCAGCCCCAGCATTTT. Translation: CASSLQDSNQPQHF.

The V gene is TRBV7-9, the J gene TRBJ1-3; a possible D gene is TRBD1 (5 bases). Germline values: CDR1 SEHNR, CDR2 FQNEAQ (reference sequence). The CDR3 extends over 15 amino acids. Trimming stripped 3 bases from V and 3 bases from J, with 12 bases between. This CDR3 reads CASSFVSGLGNTIYF. The CDR3 nucleotides read TGTGCCAGCAGCTTTGTTTCGGGGCTTGGAAACACCATATATTTT.